Detailed here is one TCR beta chain. Antigen specificity is unknown. Other nucleotide sequences from this sample produce the same CDR3. CD4+ cells of the naive, central memory, regulatory and stem cell-like memory types were sorted via CD45RO/CCR7/CD25/CD127/CD95/CD27. Purity of each sorted population was above 95%. This entry comes from a study of beta chain features in type 1 diabetes. Notes on the study in general: In cDNA sequencing, cells with high TCR expression could be over-represented. In all four CD4+ subsets, TCRB CDR3 length was significantly, moderately reduced in type 1 diabetes. Equally in patients and controls, shorter templates might have been favored by PCR.

Of the isolated RNA, all was reverse transcribed, and so the sequenced material was expressed TCRB transcripts. Repertoires were generated with immunoSEQ multiplex PCR, while TCRdb's copy carries only in-frame clones and drops some. The sample lists more than 250,000 clones; about a fifth were seen once. The V end lost 3 bases, the J end lost 1 base, and 6 bases lay between the germline ends. Germline-derived CDR1 and CDR2 are KGHSH and LQKENI. The CDR3 consists of 13 residues. The TCR was taken from a woman between 35 and 50 years old with type 1 diabetes. V and J are TRBV18 and TRBJ2-5; D is possibly TRBD2 (5 bases). Source material: naive CD4+ T cells from blood. The chain's CDR3 is CASSPRVQETQYF. The CDR3 nucleotides read TGTGCCAGCTCACCGCGGGTCCAAGAGACCCAGTACTTC.